This record covers a single T cell receptor beta chain. Its specificity is unknown. CDR3 length: 13 amino acids. From germline, CDR1 is MNHEY and CDR2 SVGEGT. The V and J ends lost 2 bases and 3 bases respectively, with 6 bases between them. These data are taken from a study of T-cell reconstitution after alpha-beta-depleted transplantation in children. This sample's TCRbeta library carried unique molecular identifier barcodes. TCRdb passed the PCR reads through MiXCR, listing each CDR3 protein once. The repertoire includes about 58,000 distinct CDR3 sequences, about 40% of them detected once, and roughly 98% sits in the top ten. Study-wide points: For some patients, TCRbeta diversity was high at day 60 because of recipient T cells and thymic progenitors that survived.

The rearrangement joins TRBV6-2 or TRBV6-3 to TRBJ2-3; D perhaps matches TRBD2 (5 bases). Sequenced material: PBMCs, mostly from graft donor cells, taken 360 days after TCRalphabeta/CD19-depleted stem cell transplant. This receptor was obtained from a male patient between 5 and 17 years old who had a stem cell transplant for acute lymphoblastic leukemia, so the T cells may come from the graft donor. The CDR3 DNA follows: TGTGCCAGCAGTTACCGAGGGACAGATACGCAGTATTTT. Its translation: CASSYRGTDTQYF.